This is a list of T cell receptor beta chains from one sample in a study of regulatory T cells in long-lasting Graves disease. TCRdb redid the calling of the multiplex PCR reads with MiXCR, one entry per CDR3 protein. The table lists 400,000 to 550,000 distinct CDR3 sequences, about 15% of them singletons. This sample also belongs to another study, concerning T cells in Graves' hyperthyroidism and ophthalmopathy.

The specimen was peripheral blood mononuclear cells (PBMCs), collected at new diagnosis, from a patient treated with antithyroid drugs. These receptors came from a woman aged 25 to 39 with Graves disease. Each CDR3 is given with its conserved first and last residue. Each record gives: D gene, J gene, V gene, CDR3 protein. The D gene is left open where the match is weak.

NA TRBJ2-4 TRBV6-2/TRBV6-3 CASSPLQRAKNIQYF
NA TRBJ2-3 TRBV3-1 CASSQDRGTDTQYF
TRBD1 TRBJ1-1 TRBV7-9 CASSLSQGVGTEAFF
NA TRBJ2-1 TRBV20-1 CSALYRHSYNEQFF
NA TRBJ1-5 TRBV30 CAWSAGGNQPQHF
NA TRBJ2-7 TRBV12-3/TRBV12-4 CASSSPPDNYHEQYF
TRBD1 TRBJ1-6 TRBV9 CASKRTGEGNSPLHF
NA TRBJ1-2 TRBV12-3/TRBV12-4 CASSLRGGGYTF
NA TRBJ2-2 TRBV9 CASSVAAGLETGELFF
NA TRBJ1-4 TRBV19 CASSTGLAANEKLFF
TRBD2 TRBJ2-7 TRBV10-2 CASLAGDAYEQYF
NA TRBJ1-2 TRBV2 CASRVDRAANYGYTF
NA TRBJ1-5 TRBV29-1 CSVEGGGWLSNQPQHF
TRBD1 TRBJ2-5 TRBV11-3 CASSLGTGGNKETQYF
NA TRBJ1-1 TRBV2 CASSGIFSEAFF
TRBD1 TRBJ1-2 TRBV9 CASSGGTGKKDGYTF
NA TRBJ2-5 TRBV7-9 CASSLGGGSQETQYF
NA TRBJ1-4 TRBV24-1 CATSDADPGPGATNEKLFF
NA TRBJ1-1 TRBV4-2 CASSQALGMNTEAFF
TRBD2 TRBJ2-7 TRBV20-1 CSARGLAGYEQYF
NA TRBJ2-2 TRBV13 CASSPIGISNTGELFF
TRBD2 TRBJ2-1 TRBV5-4 CASSFGLGPYNEQFF
NA TRBJ2-7 TRBV6-2/TRBV6-3 CASSYQDGPYEQYF
NA TRBJ1-5 TRBV10-3 CAIWDPAYSNQPQHF
NA TRBJ2-7 TRBV20-1 CSRAAGTENEQYF
NA TRBJ2-7 TRBV6-2/TRBV6-3 CASSFAGSPNEQYF
TRBD1 TRBJ1-2 TRBV28 CASSFPGTGGPKNYDYTF
TRBD2 TRBJ2-1 TRBV10-3 CAISERTSYNEQFF
TRBD1 TRBJ2-1 TRBV5-1 CASSAGTGSYNEQFF
NA TRBJ1-2 TRBV3-1 CASSQGQKVNYGYTF
TRBD2 TRBJ2-2 TRBV5-1 CASSLWSSGTGELFF
TRBD1 TRBJ2-7 TRBV30 CAWSPRTGTYEQYF
TRBD1 TRBJ2-1 TRBV5-1 CASSSQTGGMFNEQFF
NA TRBJ2-7 TRBV9 CASSVTQTPYEQYF
NA TRBJ1-5 TRBV6-1 CATSDSPPQHF
NA TRBJ2-2 TRBV12-3/TRBV12-4 CASSLRVQGAGELFF
NA TRBJ2-7 TRBV6-2/TRBV6-3 CATTQWDTTYEQYF
NA TRBJ1-3 TRBV12-3/TRBV12-4 CATLSPGENTIYF
NA TRBJ1-6 TRBV3-1 CASSQDSNSPLHF
TRBD1 TRBJ1-2 TRBV27 CASSQRTGDGYTF
TRBD1 TRBJ2-1 TRBV20-1 CSATGVSSYNEQFF
TRBD2 TRBJ2-3 TRBV7-9 CASSLDPAGGTDTQYF